The TCR beta chain described here comes from a study of spatial heterogeneity in lung cancer. Study overall: Alpha-chain sequences were consistently detected less often than beta-chain sequences.

Concerning this clonotype: Its target is not known. Found in a library prepared for alpha chains, this beta chain is an off-target read, and its abundance has little meaning.

The sample's time point: sample taken at primary tumor resection. Tumor, nontumor lung or frozen PBMC supplied whole RNA that was sequenced unsorted. Each molecule of TCR cDNA was tagged with one unique molecular identifier. One entry per CDR3 protein results from TCRdb running MiXCR on the 5' RACE reads. The sample includes 4,700 or so distinct CDR3 sequences, 30% to 40% of them seen just once. Germline V gene lookup returns CDR1 MGHDK and CDR2 SYGVNS. The CDR3 has 11 amino acids. V dropped 8 bases and J dropped 4 bases, with 8 bases sitting between them. Regarding the study as a whole: Ubiquitous expanded tumor TCRs showed up in blood more at resection than follow-up.

This specimen was PBMCs, taken at surgery. The sequence was obtained from a male donor with early-stage non-small cell lung cancer. The J gene is TRBJ1-2, the V gene TRBV25-1; D call uncertain. CDR3 residues: CASAIGYGYTF. CDR3 DNA sequence: TGTGCCAGCGCCATAGGCTATGGCTACACCTTC.